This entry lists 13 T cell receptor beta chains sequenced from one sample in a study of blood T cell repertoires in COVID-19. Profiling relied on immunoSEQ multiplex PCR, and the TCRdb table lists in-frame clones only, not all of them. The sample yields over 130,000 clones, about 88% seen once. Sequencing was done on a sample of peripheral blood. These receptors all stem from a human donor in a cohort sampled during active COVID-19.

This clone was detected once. The chain's CDR3 is CASSRGTGNTGELFF. The CDR3, as DNA: TGTGCCAGCTCCCGGGGGACGGGGAACACCGGGGAGCTGTTTTTT. The chain carries TRBV18 and TRBJ2-2; D possibly corresponds to TRBD2 (6 bases). The V end was cut by 6 bases, the J end by 1 base, with 12 bases between. CDR1 and CDR2 from the germline V gene are KGHSH and LQKENI. The CDR3 spans 15 residues.

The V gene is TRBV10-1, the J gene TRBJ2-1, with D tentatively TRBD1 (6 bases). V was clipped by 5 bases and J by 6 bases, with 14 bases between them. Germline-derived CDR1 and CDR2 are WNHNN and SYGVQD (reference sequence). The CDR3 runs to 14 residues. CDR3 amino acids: CASSRDRGGNEQFF. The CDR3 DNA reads TGCGCCAGCAGTCGCGACAGAGGGGGCAATGAGCAGTTCTTC.

In DNA, the CDR3 is TGTGCCAGCAGTACTAGGACTAGCGGGGACGACGAGCAGTACTTC. It translates to CASSTRTSGDDEQYF. V gene TRBV6-5 combines with J gene TRBJ2-7, with 12 positions matching TRBD2. CDR1 is MNHEY, CDR2 SVGAGI, per germline. The J segment lost 5 bases and the V segment lost 5 bases, leaving 7 bases of the junction unmatched. The CDR3 loop spans 15 amino acids.

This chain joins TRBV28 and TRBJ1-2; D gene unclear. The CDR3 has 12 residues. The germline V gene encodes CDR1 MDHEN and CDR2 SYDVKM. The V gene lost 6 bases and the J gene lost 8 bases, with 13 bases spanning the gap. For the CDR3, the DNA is TGTGCCAGCAGCCCCCACGGGTCCGGCTACACCTTC. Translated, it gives CASSPHGSGYTF.

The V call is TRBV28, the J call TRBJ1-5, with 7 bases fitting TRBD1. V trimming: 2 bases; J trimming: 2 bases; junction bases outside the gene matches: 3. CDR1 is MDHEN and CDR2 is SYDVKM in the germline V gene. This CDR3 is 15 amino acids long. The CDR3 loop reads CASSLTGEGNQPQHF. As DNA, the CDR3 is TGTGCCAGCAGTTTAACAGGGGAGGGCAATCAGCCCCAGCATTTT.

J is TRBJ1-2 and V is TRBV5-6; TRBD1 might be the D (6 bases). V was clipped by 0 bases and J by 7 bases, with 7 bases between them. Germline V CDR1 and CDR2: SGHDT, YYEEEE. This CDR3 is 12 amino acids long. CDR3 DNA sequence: TGTGCCAGCAGCTTGGGCAGGGGTGGCTACACCTTC. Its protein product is CASSLGRGGYTF. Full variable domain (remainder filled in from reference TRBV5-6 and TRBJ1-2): DAGVTQSPTHLIKTRGQQVTLRCSPKSGHDTVSWYQQALGQGPQFIFQYYEEEERQRGNFPDRFSGHQFPNYSSELNVNALLLGDSALYLCASSLGRGGYTFGSGTRLTVV.

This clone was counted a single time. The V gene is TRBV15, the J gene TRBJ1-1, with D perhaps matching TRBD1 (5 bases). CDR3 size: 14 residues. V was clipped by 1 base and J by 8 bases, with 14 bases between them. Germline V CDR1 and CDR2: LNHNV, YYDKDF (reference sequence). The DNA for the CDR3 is TGTGCCACCAGCAGAGGAAGGGGAAGCCTCGAAGCTTTCTTT. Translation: CATSRGRGSLEAFF.

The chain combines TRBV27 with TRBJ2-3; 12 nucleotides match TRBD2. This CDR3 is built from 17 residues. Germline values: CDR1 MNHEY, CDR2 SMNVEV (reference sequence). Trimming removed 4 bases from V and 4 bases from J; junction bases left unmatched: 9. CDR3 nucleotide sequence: TGTGCCAGCAGTTCCCCCCTGCTAGCGGGAGGGTCAGATACGCAGTATTTT. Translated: CASSSPLLAGGSDTQYF.

The CDR3 loop reads CASSVGHGGTEAFF. The CDR3 coding sequence is TGTGCCAGCAGCGTCGGGCACGGGGGAACTGAAGCTTTCTTT. This chain joins TRBV3-1 (or the pseudogene TRBV3-2) and TRBJ1-1; the D gene is possibly TRBD1 (5 bases). Germline CDR1 reads LGHDT; CDR2 reads YNNKEL (reference sequence). CDR3 size: 14 residues. With 5 bases removed from V and 5 bases from J, the gap between germline ends came to 15 bases.

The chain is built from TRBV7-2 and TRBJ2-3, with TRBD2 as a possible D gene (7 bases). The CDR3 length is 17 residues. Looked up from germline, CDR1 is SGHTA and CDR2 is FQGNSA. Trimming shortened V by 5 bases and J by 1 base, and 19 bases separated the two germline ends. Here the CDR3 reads CASSPQGSRGGTDTQYF. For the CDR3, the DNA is TGTGCCAGCAGCCCCCAGGGGTCCCGGGGGGGCACAGATACGCAGTATTTT. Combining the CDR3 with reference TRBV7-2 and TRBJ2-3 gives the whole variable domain GAGVSQSPSNKVTEKGKDVELRCDPISGHTALYWYRQSLGQGLEFLIYFQGNSAPDKSGLPSDRFSAERTGGSVSTLTIQRTQQEDSAVYLCASSPQGSRGGTDTQYFGPGTRLTVL.

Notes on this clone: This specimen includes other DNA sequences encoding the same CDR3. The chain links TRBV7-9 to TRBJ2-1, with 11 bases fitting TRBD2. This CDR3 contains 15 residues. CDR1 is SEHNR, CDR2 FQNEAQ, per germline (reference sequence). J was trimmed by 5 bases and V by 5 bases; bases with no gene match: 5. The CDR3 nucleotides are TGTGCCAGCAGCCTCACTAGCGGGGGAAACAATGAGCAGTTCTTC. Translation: CASSLTSGGNNEQFF.

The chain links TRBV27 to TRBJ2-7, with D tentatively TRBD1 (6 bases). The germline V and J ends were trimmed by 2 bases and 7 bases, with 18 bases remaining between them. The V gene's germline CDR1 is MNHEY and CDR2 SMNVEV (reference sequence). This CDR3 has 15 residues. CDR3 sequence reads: CASSLDRSGSWEQYF. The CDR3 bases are TGTGCCAGCAGTTTAGACAGGTCGGGATCTTGGGAGCAGTACTTC.

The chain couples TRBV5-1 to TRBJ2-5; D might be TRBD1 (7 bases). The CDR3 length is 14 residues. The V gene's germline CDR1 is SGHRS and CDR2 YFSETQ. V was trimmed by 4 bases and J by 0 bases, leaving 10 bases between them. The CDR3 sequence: CASSAGTDQETQYF. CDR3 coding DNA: TGCGCCAGCAGCGCGGGGACAGACCAAGAGACCCAGTACTTC.